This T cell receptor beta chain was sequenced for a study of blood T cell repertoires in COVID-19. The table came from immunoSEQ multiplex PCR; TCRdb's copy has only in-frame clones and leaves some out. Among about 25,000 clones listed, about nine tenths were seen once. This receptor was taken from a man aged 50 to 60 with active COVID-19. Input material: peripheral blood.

Here the CDR3 DNA reads TGTGCCAGCAGCCAACTAGCGGGAAAGGAGACCCAGTACTTC. This codes for CASSQLAGKETQYF. V and J are TRBV28 and TRBJ2-5, with 10 bases that match TRBD2. CDR1 and CDR2 (germline): MDHEN, SYDVKM. Losses at the gene ends were 6 bases for V and 5 bases for J; bases not matched to a gene: 6. The CDR3 contains 14 residues.